This T cell receptor beta chain appears in the sequencing data of a study of blood T cells in healthy people across ages. Study-wide context: About one barcoded beta molecule per two T cells was the capture yield of template switching. Overall study findings and caveats: Roughly linear declines in TCR beta diversity per million T cells occurred with age. PBMCs that were unsorted prevented a conclusive naive versus antigen-experienced comparison.

This clonotype was recorded only once. Its antigen is currently unknown. The CDR3 length is 14 residues. The V end lost 5 bases, the J end lost 8 bases, and 21 bases lay between the germline ends. From germline, CDR1 is DFQATT and CDR2 SNEGSKA (reference sequence). The use of a sample-barcoded 5' primer and a J-beta primer mix characterized a second PCR of roughly 7 to 12 cycles. Each CDR3 protein gets one entry after TCRdb re-called the 5' RACE reads with MiXCR. The sample has roughly 1.5 million distinct CDR3 sequences, 40% to 45% seen once. Drawn from each donor were roughly 9.4 milliliters of peripheral blood.

The sequence derives from a woman under 30 in good health. The source material was blood. The gene calls are TRBV20-1 and TRBJ1-2; no clear D. The CDR3 loop reads CSAQLQGRAGGYTF. In DNA form, the CDR3 reads TGCAGTGCTCAGCTACAAGGGAGGGCGGGAGGCTACACCTTC.